These 5 T cell receptor beta chains came from one sample sequenced in a study of blood T cell repertoires in COVID-19. Assay used: immunoSEQ multiplex PCR; TCRdb lists only in-frame clones, some missing. The sample has some 240,000 clones; roughly nine tenths are singletons. The specimen was peripheral blood. Receptors were obtained from a man in his 60s who had recovered from COVID-19.

This sequence joins TRBV28 and TRBJ2-7, with D unresolved. Trimming removed 3 bases from V and 4 bases from J, with 4 bases in between. CDR1 and CDR2 from the germline V gene are MDHEN and SYDVKM. The CDR3 consists of 11 residues. CDR3 in DNA: TGTGCCAGCAGTTTGCGGTACGAGCAGTACTTC. This sequence encodes CASSLRYEQYF.

This chain links TRBV18 with TRBJ1-1; TRBD1 matches at 7 bases. V shed 3 bases and J 0 bases; nucleotides not matched to a gene: 13. The germline V gene encodes CDR1 KGHSH and CDR2 LQKENI. The CDR3 length is 18 residues. As DNA, the CDR3 is TGTGCCAGCTCACCCCGAATCACAGGGGATGGGGTGAACACTGAAGCTTTCTTT. Translated, it gives CASSPRITGDGVNTEAFF.

The gene calls are TRBV5-1 and TRBJ1-1, with D possibly being TRBD1 (6 bases). The germline CDR1 and CDR2 sequences are SGHRS and YFSETQ. The germline V and J ends were trimmed by 3 bases and 6 bases, with 12 bases remaining between them. This CDR3 is 13 amino acids long. CDR3 nucleotide sequence: TGCGCCAGCAGCTCTACAGGGTTTCCTGAAGCTTTCTTT. It encodes CASSSTGFPEAFF.

The chain carries TRBV6-5 and TRBJ2-2; 7 nucleotides match TRBD1. Looked up from germline, CDR1 is MNHEY and CDR2 is SVGAGI. This CDR3 region has 16 residues. V lost 0 bases and J lost 3; bases outside the gene matches: 4. CDR3 amino acids: CASSYSGRGYTGELFF. The CDR3 DNA reads TGTGCCAGCAGTTACTCGGGCAGGGGGTACACCGGGGAGCTGTTTTTT.

This clone was observed a handful of times. The gene calls are TRBV10-3 and TRBJ1-5; D is uncertain. Germline V gene data show CDR1 as ENHRY and CDR2 as SYGVKD. This CDR3 has 14 amino acids. Trimming removed 2 bases from V and 2 bases from J, with 7 bases in between. The CDR3 region has the DNA TGTGCCATCAGTGAGGCAGTTGGCAATCAGCCCCAGCATTTT. Translation gives CAISEAVGNQPQHF.